This TCR beta chain originates from a study of regulatory T cells in long-lasting Graves disease. Ten or more counts support this clonotype. At one of its ends the junction is not consistent with the germline gene, which may arise from a read error. CDR3 length: 12 amino acids. Per the germline V gene, CDR1 is MNHNS and CDR2 is SASEGT. Time point of the sample: newly diagnosed GD, antithyroid drugs for less than 3 months. Extracted RNA from PBMCs served as the source of the TCR library. Investigators prepared the TCR beta libraries by applying iRepertoire HTBI primers and Arm-PCR of CDR3 regions. TCRdb re-analysed the multiplex PCR reads in MiXCR, keeping a single row per CDR3 protein. The repertoire holds a few hundred thousand distinct CDR3 sequences, with about 17% as singletons. These same data were also listed under a study on T cells in Graves' hyperthyroidism and ophthalmopathy.

The TCR originated in a woman in her twenties or thirties with Graves disease. The starting material was peripheral blood mononuclear cells (PBMCs), obtained at new diagnosis, from a patient treated with antithyroid drugs. The chain has TRBV6-1 and TRBJ1-6, with D uncertain. CDR3 nucleotides: TGTGCCAGCAGTGAGATAGGAACGGGCCAAAACTTT. It yields the protein CASSEIGTGQNF.